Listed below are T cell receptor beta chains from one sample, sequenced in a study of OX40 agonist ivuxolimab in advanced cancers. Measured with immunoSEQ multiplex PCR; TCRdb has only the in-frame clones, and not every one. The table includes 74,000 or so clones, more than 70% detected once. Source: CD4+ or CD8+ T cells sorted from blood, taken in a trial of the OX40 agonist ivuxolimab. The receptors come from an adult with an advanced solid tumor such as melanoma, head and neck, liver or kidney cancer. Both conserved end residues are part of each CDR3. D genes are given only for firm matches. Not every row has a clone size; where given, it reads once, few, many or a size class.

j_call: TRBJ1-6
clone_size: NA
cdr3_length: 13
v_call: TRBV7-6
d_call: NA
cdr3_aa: CASSLGWQSPLHF
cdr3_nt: TGTGCCAGCAGCTTAGGGTGGCAATCACCCCTCCACTTT

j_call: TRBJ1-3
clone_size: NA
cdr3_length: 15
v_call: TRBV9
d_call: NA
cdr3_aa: CASSDQGMVRNTIYF
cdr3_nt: TGTGCCAGCAGCGACCAGGGGATGGTTAGAAACACCATATATTTT

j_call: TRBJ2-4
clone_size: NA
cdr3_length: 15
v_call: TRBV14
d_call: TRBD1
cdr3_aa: CASSPTGKAKNIQYF
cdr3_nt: TGTGCCAGCAGCCCGACAGGGAAGGCCAAAAACATTCAGTACTTC

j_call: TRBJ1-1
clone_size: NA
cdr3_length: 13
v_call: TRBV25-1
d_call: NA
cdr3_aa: CASSRLGNTEAFF
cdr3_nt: TGTGCCAGCAGCAGACTAGGGAACACTGAAGCTTTCTTT

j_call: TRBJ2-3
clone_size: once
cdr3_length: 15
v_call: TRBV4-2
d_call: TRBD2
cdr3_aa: CASSQEGGGGDTQYF
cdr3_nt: TGTGCCAGCAGCCAAGAAGGCGGGGGGGGAGATACGCAGTATTTT

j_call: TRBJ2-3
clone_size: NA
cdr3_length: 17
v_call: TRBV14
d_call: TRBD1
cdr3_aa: CASSHTTGTGGTDTQYF
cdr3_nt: TGTGCCAGCAGCCATACAACCGGGACAGGGGGCACAGATACGCAGTATTTT

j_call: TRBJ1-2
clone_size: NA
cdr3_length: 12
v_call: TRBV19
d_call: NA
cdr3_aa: CASSTNSGGYTF
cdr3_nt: TGTGCCAGTAGTACCAACAGCGGTGGCTACACCTTC

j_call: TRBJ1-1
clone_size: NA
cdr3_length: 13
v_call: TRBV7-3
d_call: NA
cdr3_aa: CASSLGGSTEAFF
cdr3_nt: TGTGCCAGCAGCTTAGGGGGTTCCACTGAAGCTTTCTTT

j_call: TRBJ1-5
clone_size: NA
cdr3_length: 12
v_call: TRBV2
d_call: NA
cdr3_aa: CASSEPVQPQHF
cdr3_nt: TGTGCCAGCAGTGAACCAGTCCAGCCCCAGCATTTT

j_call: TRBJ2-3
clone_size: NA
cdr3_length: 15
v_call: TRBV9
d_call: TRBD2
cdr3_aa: CASSAASGMADTQYF
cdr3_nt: TGTGCCAGCAGCGCTGCTAGCGGGATGGCAGATACGCAGTATTTT

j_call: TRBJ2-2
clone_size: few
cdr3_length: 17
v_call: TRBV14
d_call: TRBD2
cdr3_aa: CASSRRGGSSIPGELFF
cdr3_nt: TGTGCCAGCAGCCGGAGAGGCGGGAGTTCGATCCCCGGGGAGCTGTTTTTT

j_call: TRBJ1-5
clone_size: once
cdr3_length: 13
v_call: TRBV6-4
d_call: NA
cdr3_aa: CASSPDSNQPQHF
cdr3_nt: TGTGCCAGCAGTCCCGATAGCAATCAGCCCCAGCATTTT

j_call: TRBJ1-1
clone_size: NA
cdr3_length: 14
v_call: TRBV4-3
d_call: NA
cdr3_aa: CASSQPYGDTEAFF
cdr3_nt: TGCGCCAGCAGCCAACCTTACGGGGACACTGAAGCTTTCTTT

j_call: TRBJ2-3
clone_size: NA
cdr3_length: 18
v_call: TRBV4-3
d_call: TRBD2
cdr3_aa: CASSPGKATSGGADTQYF
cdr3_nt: TGCGCCAGCAGCCCAGGCAAGGCGACTAGCGGGGGGGCAGATACGCAGTATTTT

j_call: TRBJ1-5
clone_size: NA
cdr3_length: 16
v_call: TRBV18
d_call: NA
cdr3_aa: CASSSLSGVKNQPQHF
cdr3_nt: TGTGCCAGCTCATCCCTTTCGGGAGTAAAAAATCAGCCCCAGCATTTT

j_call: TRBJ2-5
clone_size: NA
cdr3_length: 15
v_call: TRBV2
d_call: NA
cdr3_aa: CASSPGTGHQETQYF
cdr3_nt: TGTGCCAGCAGCCCAGGAACAGGACACCAAGAGACCCAGTACTTC

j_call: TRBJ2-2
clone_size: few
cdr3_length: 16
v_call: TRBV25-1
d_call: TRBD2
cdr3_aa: CASSLPTGGSAGELFF
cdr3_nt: TGTGCCAGCAGTCTTCCGACGGGAGGGTCGGCCGGGGAGCTGTTTTTT

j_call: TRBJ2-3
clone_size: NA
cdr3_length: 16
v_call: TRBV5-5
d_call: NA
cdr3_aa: CASSLGLGAVTDTQYF
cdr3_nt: TGTGCCAGCAGCTTGGGGCTGGGGGCTGTCACAGATACGCAGTATTTT

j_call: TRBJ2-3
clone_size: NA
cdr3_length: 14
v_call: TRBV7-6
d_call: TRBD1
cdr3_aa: CASSLKGGADTQYF
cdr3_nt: TGTGCCAGCAGCTTGAAAGGGGGCGCAGATACGCAGTATTTT

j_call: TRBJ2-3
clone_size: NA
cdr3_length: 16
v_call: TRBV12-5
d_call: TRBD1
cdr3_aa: CASGLGQGRAGDTQYF
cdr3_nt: TGTGCTAGTGGTTTGGGACAGGGACGCGCCGGGGATACACAGTATTTT

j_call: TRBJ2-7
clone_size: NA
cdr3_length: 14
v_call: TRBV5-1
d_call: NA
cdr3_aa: CASSLAVRGIEQYF
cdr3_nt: TGCGCCAGCAGCTTGGCGGTTCGGGGAATTGAGCAGTACTTC

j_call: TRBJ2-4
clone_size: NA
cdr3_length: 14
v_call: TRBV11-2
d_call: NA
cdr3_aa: CASSFPGPKNIQYF
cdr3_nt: TGTGCCAGCAGTTTCCCGGGGCCCAAAAACATTCAGTACTTC

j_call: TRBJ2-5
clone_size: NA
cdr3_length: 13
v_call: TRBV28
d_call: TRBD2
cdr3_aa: CASSLRGGETQYF
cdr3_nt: TGTGCCAGCAGTTTACGGGGGGGGGAGACCCAGTACTTC

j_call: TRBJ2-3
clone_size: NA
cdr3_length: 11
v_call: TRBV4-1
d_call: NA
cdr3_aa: CASSQADTQYF
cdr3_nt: TGCGCCAGCAGCCAGGCAGATACGCAGTATTTT

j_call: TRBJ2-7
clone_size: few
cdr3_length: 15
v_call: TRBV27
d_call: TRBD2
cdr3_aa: CASSRAGGPLYEQYF
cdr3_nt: TGTGCCAGCAGTCGAGCGGGAGGGCCCTTGTACGAGCAGTACTTC

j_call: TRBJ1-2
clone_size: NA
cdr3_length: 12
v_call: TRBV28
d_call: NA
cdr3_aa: CASSKVNYGYTF
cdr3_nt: TGTGCCAGCAGTAAGGTTAACTATGGCTACACCTTC

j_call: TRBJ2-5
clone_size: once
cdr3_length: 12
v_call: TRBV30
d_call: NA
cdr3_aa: CAWSQDQETQYF
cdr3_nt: TGTGCCTGGAGTCAGGACCAAGAGACCCAGTACTTC

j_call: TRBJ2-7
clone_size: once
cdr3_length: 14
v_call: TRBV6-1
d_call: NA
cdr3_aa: CASRWGTNSYEQYF
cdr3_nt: TGTGCCAGCAGGTGGGGGACGAACTCCTACGAGCAGTACTTC

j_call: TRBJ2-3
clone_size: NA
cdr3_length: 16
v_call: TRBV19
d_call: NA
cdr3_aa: CASSMALGPGADTQYF
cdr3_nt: TGTGCCAGTAGTATGGCCCTCGGGCCTGGCGCAGATACGCAGTATTTT

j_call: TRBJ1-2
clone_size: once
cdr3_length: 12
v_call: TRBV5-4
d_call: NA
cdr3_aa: CAGGSGFYGYTF
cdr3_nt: TGTGCCGGCGGATCGGGGTTCTATGGCTACACCTTC

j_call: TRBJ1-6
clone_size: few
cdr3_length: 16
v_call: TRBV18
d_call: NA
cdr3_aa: CASSPLPFGTGQPLHF
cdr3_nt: TGTGCCAGCTCACCACTGCCGTTTGGGACCGGCCAGCCCCTCCACTTT

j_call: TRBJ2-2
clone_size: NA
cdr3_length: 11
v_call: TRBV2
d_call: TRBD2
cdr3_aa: CASSGGWELFF
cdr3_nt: TGTGCCAGCAGCGGGGGGTGGGAGCTGTTTTTT

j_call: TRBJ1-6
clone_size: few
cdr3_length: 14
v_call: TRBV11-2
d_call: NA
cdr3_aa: CASSSGFNYSPLHF
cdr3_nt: TGTGCCAGCAGCTCCGGGTTCAACTATTCACCCCTCCACTTT

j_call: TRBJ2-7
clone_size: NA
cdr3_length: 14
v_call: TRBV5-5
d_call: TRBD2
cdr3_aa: CASSLLAGPYEQYF
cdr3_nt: TGTGCCAGCAGCTTGCTAGCGGGCCCCTACGAGCAGTACTTC

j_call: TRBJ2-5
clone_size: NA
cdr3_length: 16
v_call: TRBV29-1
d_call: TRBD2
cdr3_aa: CSVGAAAGGAAETQYF
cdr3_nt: TGCAGCGTTGGGGCGGCCGCGGGGGGGGCCGCGGAGACCCAGTACTTC

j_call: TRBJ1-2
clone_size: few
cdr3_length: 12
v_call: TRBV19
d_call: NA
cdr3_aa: CASSTITYGYTF
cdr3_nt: TGTGCCAGTAGTACCATCACCTATGGCTACACCTTC

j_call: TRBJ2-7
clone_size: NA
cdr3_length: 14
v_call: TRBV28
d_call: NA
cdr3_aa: CASSLSRGIHEQYF
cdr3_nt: TGTGCCAGCAGTTTATCACGGGGGATCCACGAGCAGTACTTC

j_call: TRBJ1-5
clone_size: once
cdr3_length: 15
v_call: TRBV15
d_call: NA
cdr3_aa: CATSRDFRVGQPQHF
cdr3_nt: TGTGCCACCAGCAGAGATTTCAGGGTGGGTCAGCCCCAGCATTTT

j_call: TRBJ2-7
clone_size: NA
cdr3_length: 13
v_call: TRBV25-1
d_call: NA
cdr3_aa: CASSEQGDYEQYF
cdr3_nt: TGTGCCAGCAGTGAACAGGGAGACTACGAGCAGTACTTC

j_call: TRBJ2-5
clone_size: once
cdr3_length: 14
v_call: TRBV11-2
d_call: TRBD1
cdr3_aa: CASSHGQGWETQYF
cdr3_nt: TGTGCCAGCAGCCACGGACAGGGGTGGGAGACCCAGTACTTC

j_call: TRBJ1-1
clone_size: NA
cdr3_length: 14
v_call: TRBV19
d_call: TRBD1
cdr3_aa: CATRTGERNTEAFF
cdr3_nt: TGTGCCACAAGGACAGGGGAGAGGAACACTGAAGCTTTCTTT

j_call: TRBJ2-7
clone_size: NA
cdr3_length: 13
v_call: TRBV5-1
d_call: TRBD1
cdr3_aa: CASSRDRVGEQYF
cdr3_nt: TGCGCCAGCAGTAGGGACAGGGTCGGCGAGCAGTACTTC